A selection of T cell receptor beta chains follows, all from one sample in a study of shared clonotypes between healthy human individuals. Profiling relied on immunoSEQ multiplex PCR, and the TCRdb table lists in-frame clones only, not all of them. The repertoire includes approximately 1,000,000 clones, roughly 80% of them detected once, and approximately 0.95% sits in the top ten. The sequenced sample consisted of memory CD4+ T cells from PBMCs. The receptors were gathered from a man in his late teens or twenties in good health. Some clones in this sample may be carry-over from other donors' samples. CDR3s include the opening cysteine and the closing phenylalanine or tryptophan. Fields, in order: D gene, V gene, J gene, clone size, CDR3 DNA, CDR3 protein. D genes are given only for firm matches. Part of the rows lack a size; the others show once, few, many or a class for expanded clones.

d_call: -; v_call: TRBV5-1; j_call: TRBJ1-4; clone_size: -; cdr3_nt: TGCGCCAGCAGCTTGTGGGTTTCTAATGAAAAACTGTTTTTT; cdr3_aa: CASSLWVSNEKLFF
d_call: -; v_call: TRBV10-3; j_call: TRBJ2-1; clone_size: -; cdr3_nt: TGTGCCATCAGTGAGTCTCTGCATAAAGAGCAGTTCTTC; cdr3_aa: CAISESLHKEQFF
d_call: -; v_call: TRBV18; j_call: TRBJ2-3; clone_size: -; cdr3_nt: TGTGCCAGCTCAAAGGTTACTAGCACAGATACGCAGTATTTT; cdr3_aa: CASSKVTSTDTQYF
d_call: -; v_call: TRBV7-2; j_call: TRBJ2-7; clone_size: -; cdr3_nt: TGTGCCAGCAGCTTCGACAGGATCTCCTACGAGCAGTACTTC; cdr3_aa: CASSFDRISYEQYF
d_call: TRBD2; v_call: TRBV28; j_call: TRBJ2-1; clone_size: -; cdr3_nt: TGTGCCAGCAGCACGCCGGGACTAGGTACCCCCAATGAGCAGTTCTTC; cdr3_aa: CASSTPGLGTPNEQFF
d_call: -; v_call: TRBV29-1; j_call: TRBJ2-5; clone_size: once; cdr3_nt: TGCAGCGCCAGTCCCTTAAGACAGACCTACCAAGAGACCCAGTACTTC; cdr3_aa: CSASPLRQTYQETQYF
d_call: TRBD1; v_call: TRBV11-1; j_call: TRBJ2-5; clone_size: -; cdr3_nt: TGTGCCAGCAGCTCCGGGACAGGACCTCTCGGGACCCAGTACTTC; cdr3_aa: CASSSGTGPLGTQYF
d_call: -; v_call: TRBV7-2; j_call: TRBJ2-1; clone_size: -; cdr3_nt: TGTGCCAGCAACATACCCGGTGGGGCAGGGGATGAGTTCTTC; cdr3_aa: CASNIPGGAGDEFF
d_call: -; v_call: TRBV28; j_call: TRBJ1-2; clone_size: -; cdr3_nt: TGTGCCAGCAGCCTTGCGTCAGGGGTCGGGTTAGGCTATGGCTACACCTTC; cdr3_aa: CASSLASGVGLGYGYTF
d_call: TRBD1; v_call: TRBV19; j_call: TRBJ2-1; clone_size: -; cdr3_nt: TGTGCCAGTACCCCCAGGGGGGACAGGGGTAGGTATGAGCAGTTCTTC; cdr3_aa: CASTPRGDRGRYEQFF
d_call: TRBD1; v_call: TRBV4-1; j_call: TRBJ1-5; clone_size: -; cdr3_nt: TGCGCCAGCAGCCTTACAGGGGGAGCGCTGCTTAGCAATCAGCCCCAGCATTTT; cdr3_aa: CASSLTGGALLSNQPQHF
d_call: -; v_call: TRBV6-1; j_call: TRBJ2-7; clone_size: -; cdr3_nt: TGTGCCAGCAGACAGCGGGCATTCTCCTACGAGCAGTACTTC; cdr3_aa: CASRQRAFSYEQYF
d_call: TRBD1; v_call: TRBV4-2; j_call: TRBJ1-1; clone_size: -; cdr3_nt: TGTGCCAGCAGCCAAGGACAGGGGGCAGGAACTGAAGCTTTCTTT; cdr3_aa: CASSQGQGAGTEAFF
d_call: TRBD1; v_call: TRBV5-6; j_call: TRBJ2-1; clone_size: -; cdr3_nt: TGTGCCAGCAGCTTGGCTGGGACAGGGTCGCATGAGCAGTTCTTC; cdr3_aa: CASSLAGTGSHEQFF
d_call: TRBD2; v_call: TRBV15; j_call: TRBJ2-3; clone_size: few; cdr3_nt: TGTGCCACCGGGGCGGGGGGCACAGATACGCAGTATTTT; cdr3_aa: CATGAGGTDTQYF
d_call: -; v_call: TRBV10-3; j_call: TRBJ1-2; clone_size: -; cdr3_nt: TGTGCCACAAGGCAGGGACAAGGTGGCTACACCTTC; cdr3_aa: CATRQGQGGYTF
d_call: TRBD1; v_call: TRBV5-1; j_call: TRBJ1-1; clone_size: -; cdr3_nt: TGCGCCAGCAGCCCCCTGACAGGGTCGGGAACTGAAGCTTTCTTT; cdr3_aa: CASSPLTGSGTEAFF
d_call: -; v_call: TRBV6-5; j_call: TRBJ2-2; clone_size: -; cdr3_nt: TGTGCCAGCAGTAGGGGACTTTACACCGGGGAGCTGTTTTTT; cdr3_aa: CASSRGLYTGELFF
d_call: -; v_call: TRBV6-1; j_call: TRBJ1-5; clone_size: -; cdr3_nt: TGTGCCAGCAGTGAGGGCAGGTACAATCAGCCCCAGCATTTT; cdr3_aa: CASSEGRYNQPQHF
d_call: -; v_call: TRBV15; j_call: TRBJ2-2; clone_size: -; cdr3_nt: TGTGCCACCAGCAGAGGGATGAACGGGGAGCTGTTTTTT; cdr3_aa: CATSRGMNGELFF
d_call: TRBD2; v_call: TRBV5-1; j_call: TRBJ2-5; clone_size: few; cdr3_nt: TGCGCCAGCAGCGATCCTAGCGGGAGCGGTGAGACCCAGTACTTC; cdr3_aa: CASSDPSGSGETQYF
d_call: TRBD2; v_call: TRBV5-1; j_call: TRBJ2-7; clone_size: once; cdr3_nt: TGCGCCAGCAGCACGGGACTAGCGGGACCGGGCGAGCAGTACTTC; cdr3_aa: CASSTGLAGPGEQYF
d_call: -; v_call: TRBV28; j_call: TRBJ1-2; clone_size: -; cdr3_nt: TGTGCCAGCAGCTCCCCCGGAGGCGCTAACTATGGCTACACCTTC; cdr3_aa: CASSSPGGANYGYTF
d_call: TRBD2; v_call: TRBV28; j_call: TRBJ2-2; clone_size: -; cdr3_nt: TGTGCCAGCAGCATAGCGGGGTTGAACACCGGGGAGCTGTTTTTT; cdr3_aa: CASSIAGLNTGELFF
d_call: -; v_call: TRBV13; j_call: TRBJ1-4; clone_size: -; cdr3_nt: TGTGCCAGCAGCTCGCCGGACCGGGAGGAAAAACTGTTTTTT; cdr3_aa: CASSSPDREEKLFF
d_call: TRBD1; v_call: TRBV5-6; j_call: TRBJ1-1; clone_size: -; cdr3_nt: TGTGCCAGCAGCCCGGACAGGGGTCGGGTCGGTGAAGCTTTCTTT; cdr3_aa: CASSPDRGRVGEAFF
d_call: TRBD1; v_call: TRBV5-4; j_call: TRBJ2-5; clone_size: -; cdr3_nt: TGTGCCAGCAGCCGGGGACAGGGCGTGGTAGAAGAGACCCAGTACTTC; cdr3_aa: CASSRGQGVVEETQYF
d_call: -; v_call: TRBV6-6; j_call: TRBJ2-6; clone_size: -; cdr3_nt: TGTGCCAGCAGTTTATTAGCGGCGACCAACGTCCTGACTTTC; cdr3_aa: CASSLLAATNVLTF
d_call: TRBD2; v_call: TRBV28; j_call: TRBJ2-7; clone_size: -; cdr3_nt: TGTGCCAGCAGCCTCCCTCCGGGACTAGCGGGAGCGCAGTACTTC; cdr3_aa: CASSLPPGLAGAQYF
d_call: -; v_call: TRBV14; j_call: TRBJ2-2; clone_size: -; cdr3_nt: TGTGCCAGCAGCCAAGACAGGGGAATAGACACCGGGGAGCTGTTTTTT; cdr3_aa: CASSQDRGIDTGELFF
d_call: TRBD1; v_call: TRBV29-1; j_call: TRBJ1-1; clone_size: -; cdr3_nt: TGCAGCGTTGACCCGGGACAGGGGACTGAAGCTTTCTTT; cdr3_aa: CSVDPGQGTEAFF
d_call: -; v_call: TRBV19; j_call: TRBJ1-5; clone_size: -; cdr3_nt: TGTGCCAGTAGTATGGCGGGATACCTAAGGAGGAATCAGCCCCAGCATTTT; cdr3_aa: CASSMAGYLRRNQPQHF
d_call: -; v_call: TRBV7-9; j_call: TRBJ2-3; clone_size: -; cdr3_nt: TGTGCCAGCAGCCAGGGGGGGGCTGATACGCAGTATTTT; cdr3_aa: CASSQGGADTQYF
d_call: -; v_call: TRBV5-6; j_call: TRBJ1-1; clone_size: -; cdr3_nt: TGTGCCAGCAGTCGCGTTACCCGGCCTGAAGCCTTCTTT; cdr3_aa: CASSRVTRPEAFF
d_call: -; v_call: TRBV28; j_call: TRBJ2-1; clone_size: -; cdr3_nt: TGTGCCAGCAGTTCCGGAAACTACAATGAGCAGTTCTTC; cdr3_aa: CASSSGNYNEQFF
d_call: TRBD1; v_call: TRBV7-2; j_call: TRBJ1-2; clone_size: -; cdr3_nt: TGTGCCAGCAGCCTCATGGGACAGGGCTATGGCTACACCTTC; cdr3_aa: CASSLMGQGYGYTF
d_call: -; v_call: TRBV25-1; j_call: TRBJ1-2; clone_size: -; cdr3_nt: TGTGCCAGCAGTGCCAGGGATCAAAGGGGCTACACCTTC; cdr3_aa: CASSARDQRGYTF
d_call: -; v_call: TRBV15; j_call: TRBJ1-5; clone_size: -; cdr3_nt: TGTGCCACCAGCAGAGATCGGAAGCAGCCCCAGCATTTT; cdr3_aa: CATSRDRKQPQHF
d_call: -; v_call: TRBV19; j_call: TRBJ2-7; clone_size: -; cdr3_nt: TGTGCCAGTAGTATTGGTTTCTCATCAGGGGAGCAGTACTTC; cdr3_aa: CASSIGFSSGEQYF
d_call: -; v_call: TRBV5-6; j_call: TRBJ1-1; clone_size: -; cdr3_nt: TGTGCCAGTGGGAGCGAGACTGAAGCTTTCTTT; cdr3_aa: CASGSETEAFF
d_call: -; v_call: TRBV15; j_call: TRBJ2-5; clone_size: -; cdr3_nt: TGTGCCACCAGCAGACCCGGACGAGCGGGCCAAGAGACCCAGTACTTC; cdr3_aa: CATSRPGRAGQETQYF
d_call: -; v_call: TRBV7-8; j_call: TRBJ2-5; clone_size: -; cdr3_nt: TGTGCCAGCAGCTCGAACCTAGCGGAGACCCAGTACTTC; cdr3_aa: CASSSNLAETQYF
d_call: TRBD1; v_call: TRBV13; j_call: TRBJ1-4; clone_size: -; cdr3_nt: TGTGCCAGCAGCTTACTCCAGGGGGGGAGTCGAGGAGAAAAACTGTTTTTT; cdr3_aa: CASSLLQGGSRGEKLFF
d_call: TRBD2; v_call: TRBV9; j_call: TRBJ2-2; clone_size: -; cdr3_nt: TGTGCCAGCGGGAGCGGGGTTGACACCGGGGAGCTGTTTTTT; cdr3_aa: CASGSGVDTGELFF
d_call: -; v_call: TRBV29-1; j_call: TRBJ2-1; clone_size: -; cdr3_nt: TGCAGCGTTGAAGATCTAGTTGAGCAGTTCTTC; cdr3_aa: CSVEDLVEQFF
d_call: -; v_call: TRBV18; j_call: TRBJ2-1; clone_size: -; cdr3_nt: TGTGCCAGCTCACGACAGGTCGAGCAGTTCTTC; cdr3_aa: CASSRQVEQFF
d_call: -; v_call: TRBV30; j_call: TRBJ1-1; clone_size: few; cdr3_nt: TGTGCCTGGAGTGGGGGTTTGGGCACTGAAGCTTTCTTT; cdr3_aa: CAWSGGLGTEAFF
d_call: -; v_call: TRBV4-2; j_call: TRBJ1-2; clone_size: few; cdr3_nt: TGTGCCAGCAGCCAACCGGTATTTGGGTATGGCTACACCTTC; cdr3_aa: CASSQPVFGYGYTF
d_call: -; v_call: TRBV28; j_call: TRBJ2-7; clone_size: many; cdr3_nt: TGTGCCAGCAGTTCGGTTAGCGGCTACGAGCAGTACTTC; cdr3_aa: CASSSVSGYEQYF
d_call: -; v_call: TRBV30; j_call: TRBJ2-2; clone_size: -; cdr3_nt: TGTGCCTGGAGTGTTGGGTCCGGGGAGCTGTTTTTT; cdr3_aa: CAWSVGSGELFF
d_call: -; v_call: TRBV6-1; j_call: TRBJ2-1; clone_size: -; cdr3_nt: TGTGCCAGCAGTGTCGAAGTTGCCTACAATGAGCAGTTCTTC; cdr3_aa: CASSVEVAYNEQFF
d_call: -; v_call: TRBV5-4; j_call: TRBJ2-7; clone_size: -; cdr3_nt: TGTGCCAGCAGTCACAACCGGGCCCTGGCCTACGAGCAGTACTTC; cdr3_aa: CASSHNRALAYEQYF
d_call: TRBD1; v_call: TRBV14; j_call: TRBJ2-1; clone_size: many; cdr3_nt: TGTGCCAGCAGCGGGCACAGGGGTTACCATGAGCAGTTCTTC; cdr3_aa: CASSGHRGYHEQFF